The 3 T cell receptor beta chains in this list originate from one sample, sequenced in a study of blood T cell repertoires in COVID-19. The method was immunoSEQ multiplex PCR; TCRdb's version includes in-frame clones alone and lacks a portion of them. The sample yields around 110,000 clones, approximately 82% seen once. Material for sequencing was peripheral blood. The receptors derive from a young man with acute or convalescent COVID-19.

The chain uses TRBV6-2 or TRBV6-3 and TRBJ2-1; 10 bases are a match to TRBD2. The CDR3 length is 16 residues. With V trimmed by 6 bases and J by 7 bases, 12 bases remained unmatched. Looked up from germline, CDR1 is MNHEY and CDR2 is SVGEGT. The CDR3 coding sequence is TGTGCCAGCAGCCGCCTCCGGACTAGCGGTGATAATGAGCAGTTCTTC. This sequence encodes CASSRLRTSGDNEQFF.

This sequence joins TRBV11-2 and TRBJ2-2, with unresolved D. CDR1 is SGHAT, CDR2 FQNNGV, per germline. V gave up 2 bases and J gave up 0 bases, with 10 bases separating them. The CDR3 totals 16 residues. The CDR3 reads CASSLNTPPNTGELFF. The CDR3, as DNA: TGTGCCAGCAGCTTAAATACACCCCCGAACACCGGGGAGCTGTTTTTT.

The chain is built from TRBV6-1 and TRBJ2-3; TRBD1 matches 10 bases. The junction had 5 bases not matched to a gene; V was cut back by 2 bases and J by 3 bases. The CDR3 consists of 16 residues. From germline, CDR1 is MNHNS and CDR2 SASEGT. The CDR3 sequence: CASSERRQGATDTQYF. The CDR3 bases are TGTGCCAGCAGTGAAAGGAGACAGGGGGCAACAGATACGCAGTATTTT.